This T cell receptor beta chain was observed in a study of long-term antiretroviral therapy in people with HIV. V lost 3 bases to trimming and J lost 5 bases, with 5 bases between them. Germline CDR1 ENHRY, CDR2 SYGVKD. CDR3 length: 11 amino acids. As concerns this clone: Its target is unknown.

Study-wide points: Records did not include ART adherence, viral resistance or therapy changes. Compared with controls, HIV repertoires showed narrower CDR3 length ranges. Post-ART diversity increased but stayed below transplant donor controls.

Researchers ran immunoSEQ v3.0 at survey level. The assay was immunoSEQ multiplex PCR, and TCRdb's table has in-frame clones only and misses some. Among around 9,500 clones, about 78% were seen once, and the ten largest hold approximately 15%. V gene TRBV10-3 combines with J gene TRBJ2-7, with D unresolved. The receptor was isolated from a man younger than 40 with HIV. The source was unsorted PBMCs, collected 0.4 years before starting antiretroviral therapy. The CDR3 region is CAISELHEQYF. CDR3 coding DNA: TGTGCCATCAGTGAACTCCACGAGCAGTACTTC.